Ten or more counts support the clone carrying this T cell receptor (beta chain). Its antigen is unknown. An equimolar mix of two oligonucleotides served as the beta constant-region primer for TRBC1 and TRBC2. Ligated cDNA was amplified by four rounds of PCR with nested alpha and beta constant-region primers and SP2. The cDNA 3' end received a ligated single-stranded oligonucleotide carrying the SP2 primer and a 12-nucleotide UMI. TCRdb redid the calling of the UMI-ligation and nested PCR reads with MiXCR, one entry per CDR3 protein. The data show about 3,000 distinct CDR3 sequences, with roughly 5.6% seen just once and 25% to 40% held by the top ten. Cells stained for CD3, CD4, CD8, CD45RA and CD27 were sorted into four subsets. This record comes from a study of naive and memory T cell subsets. The study, taken as a whole, reports: In CD4 and CD8 cells, diversity dropped from naive through EMRA.

With 5 bases removed from V and 7 bases from J, the gap between germline ends came to 15 bases. The length of the CDR3 is 14 residues. Per the germline V gene, CDR1 is MNHEY and CDR2 is SMNVEV (reference sequence). The sequenced sample was CD4+ TEMRA cells from blood. Subset reported: effector memory re-expressing CD45RA, CD45RA+ CD27-. V usage is TRBV27 and J usage is TRBJ1-3; D gene unclear. This TCR was sampled from a human donor in good health. The CDR3 loop reads CASSRSGGRNTIYF. The CDR3, as DNA: TGTGCCAGCAGTAGGTCCGGAGGGAGGAACACCATATATTTT.